This T cell receptor beta chain was captured by sequencing in a study of blood T cells in healthy people across ages. V dropped 3 bases and J dropped 4 bases, with 10 bases sitting between them. The CDR3 spans 13 residues. Germline assignment: CDR1 DFQATT and CDR2 SNEGSKA (reference sequence). A sample-barcoded 5' primer and a J-beta primer mix were used in a second PCR of about 7 to 12 cycles. From the 5' RACE reads, TCRdb called clonotypes with MiXCR, one entry per CDR3 protein. The sample holds almost 800,000 distinct CDR3 sequences, about 62% seen once. The receptor was derived from a man in his thirties or forties in good health. Sequencing used blood. This chain links TRBV20-1 with TRBJ2-1; no firm D call. DNA of the CDR3: TGCAGTGCTAGTAGATCCTTTTACAATGAGCAGTTCTTC. Amino acids: CSASRSFYNEQFF.